These 10 T cell receptor beta chains were sequenced from one sample in a study of blood T cell repertoires in COVID-19. Assay: immunoSEQ multiplex PCR; the TCRdb copy retains only in-frame clones and omits some. The table shows 200,000 to 250,000 clones, with about nine tenths occurring only once. The specimen was peripheral blood. These receptors were collected from a man younger than 45 with COVID-19, enrolled during active disease.

The J gene is TRBJ2-3, the V gene TRBV5-1; no definite D call. The length of the CDR3 is 15 residues. Between the trimmed V and J ends, which lost 4 bases and 0 bases, there was a span of 12 bases. Per the germline V gene, CDR1 is SGHRS and CDR2 is YFSETQ. CDR3 sequence (DNA): TGCGCCAGCAGCACCACACCCTCTAGCACAGATACGCAGTATTTT. It encodes CASSTTPSSTDTQYF. The full variable domain, completed using reference TRBV5-1 and TRBJ2-3, is KAGVTQTPRYLIKTRGQQVTLSCSPISGHRSVSWYQQTPGQGLQFLFEYFSETQRNKGNFPGRFSGRQFSNSRSEMNVSTLELGDSALYLCASSTTPSSTDTQYFGPGTRLTVL.

The chain joins TRBV6-5 to TRBJ2-2; no firm D call. Germline CDR1 MNHEY, CDR2 SVGAGI. The CDR3 is made up of 12 amino acids. The ends were cut back, 8 bases at V and 3 bases at J, with 7 bases in the middle. The CDR3 spells CASGLHTGELFF. The CDR3 bases are TGTGCCAGCGGGCTACACACCGGGGAGCTGTTTTTT.

This rearrangement joins TRBV11-2 to TRBJ2-3, with 8 bases lining up with TRBD2. J was trimmed by 0 bases and V by 6 bases; bases with no gene match: 11. The CDR3 is made up of 17 amino acids. Germline V CDR1 and CDR2: SGHAT, FQNNGV. CDR3 DNA sequence: TGTGCCAGCAGAGGACTAGCCCGCGGCGCTAGCACAGATACGCAGTATTTT. Translated: CASRGLARGASTDTQYF.

This chain joins TRBV5-1 and TRBJ1-6; D is undetermined. Trimming stripped 4 bases from V and 11 bases from J, with 13 bases between. Per the germline V gene, CDR1 is SGHRS and CDR2 is YFSETQ. The CDR3 has 13 residues. The chain's CDR3 is CASSATERAPLHF. Here the CDR3 DNA reads TGCGCCAGCAGCGCGACTGAGAGGGCACCCCTCCACTTT.

The chain combines TRBV7-2 with TRBJ2-7; D may be TRBD1 (6 bases). CDR1 and CDR2 (germline): SGHTA, FQGNSA. Deletions cut 3 bases from V and 6 bases from J, with 12 bases between. CDR3 length: 13 amino acids. CDR3 in amino acids: CASSLYRETEQYF. The CDR3 DNA follows: TGTGCCAGCAGCTTGTACAGGGAGACCGAGCAGTACTTC.

The chain couples TRBV9 to TRBJ2-6; D gene ambiguous. Trimming cost V 1 base and J 3 bases, with 5 bases left between them. Germline-derived CDR1 and CDR2 are SGDLS and YYNGEE. The CDR3 covers 14 residues. In nucleotides, the CDR3 is TGTGCCAGCAGCGTATCCGGTGGGGCCAACGTCCTGACTTTC. Protein sequence: CASSVSGGANVLTF.

This clone was counted a few times. The V gene is TRBV7-3, the J gene TRBJ1-1; no definite D call. Germline V gives CDR1 SGHTA, CDR2 FQGTGA. The CDR3 consists of 14 residues. Between the trimmed V and J ends, which lost 2 bases and 1 base, there was a span of 8 bases. CDR3 nucleotide sequence: TGTGCCAGCAGCTTAGGTCCACAGAACACTGAAGCTTTCTTT. It codes for CASSLGPQNTEAFF.

The chain employs TRBV24-1 and TRBJ2-3; the D is unclear. The germline CDR1 and CDR2 sequences are KGHDR and SFDVKD. The V and J ends lost 5 bases and 2 bases respectively, with 10 bases between them. This CDR3 spans 14 amino acids. The CDR3 DNA reads TGTGCCACCAGTGGTGGCCTGAACACAGATACGCAGTATTTT. Its translation: CATSGGLNTDTQYF.

V usage is TRBV3-1 (or the pseudogene TRBV3-2) and J usage is TRBJ2-7; maybe TRBD2 (6 bases). The CDR3 consists of 16 residues. Germline values: CDR1 LGHDT, CDR2 YNNKEL (reference sequence). The V end lost 3 bases, the J end lost 1 base, and 16 bases lay between the germline ends. CDR3 nucleotide sequence: TGTGCCAGCAGCCACCCAATTAGAGGAGGGTCCTACGAGCAGTACTTC. Its protein product is CASSHPIRGGSYEQYF.

As for this clone: Other DNA sequences in this specimen translate into the identical CDR3. The V gene is TRBV9, the J gene TRBJ2-7, with 10 positions matching TRBD2. V dropped 0 bases and J dropped 3; count of bases not matched to a gene: 3. The CDR3 has 15 amino acids. Germline V gene sequence: CDR1 SGDLS, CDR2 YYNGEE. Here the CDR3 DNA reads TGTGCCAGCAGCGTAGCAGCTAGCGGGAGCTACGAGCAGTACTTC. It specifies CASSVAASGSYEQYF. Full variable domain (missing parts from reference TRBV9 and TRBJ2-7): DSGVTQTPKHLITATGQRVTLRCSPRSGDLSVYWYQQSLDQGLQFLIQYYNGEERAKGNILERFSAQQFPDLHSELNLSSLELGDSALYFCASSVAASGSYEQYFGPGTRLTVT.